This T cell receptor beta chain originates from a study of monozygotic twins with inflammatory bowel disease. Overall study results and limits: IBD-affected twins scored below their healthy co-twins in TCRbeta diversity (inverse Simpson).

This CDR3 region has 15 residues. Germline CDR1 reads DFQATT; CDR2 reads SNEGSKA (reference sequence). From the 5' RACE reads, TCRdb lists one entry per CDR3 protein and no DNA. The sample yields roughly 90,000 distinct CDR3 sequences, of which the top ten take up approximately 7%. As for this clonotype: What it recognizes is unknown.

This chain joins TRBV20-1 and TRBJ2-5; TCRdb proposes TRBD2, but this gene call is untestable without DNA. Sequencing used blood. The TCR originated in a human donor with ulcerative colitis or Crohn's disease, or a healthy co-twin of an affected twin (not recorded which). The CDR3 sequence is CSARGIWPAAETQYF.